A single sample is the source of the 21 T cell receptor beta chains below, sequenced in a study of tumor and adjacent non-tumor tissue in lung cancer. A modified ARM-PCR protocol with three rounds of nested PCR amplified TCRbeta. TCRdb ran MiXCR on the multiplex PCR reads and lists one entry per CDR3 protein. In the table there are about 68,000 distinct CDR3 sequences, approximately 63% of which are singletons. This sample's RNA came from whole unsorted tissue. Sequencing was carried out using lung tumor tissue. These receptors were collected from a man aged 50-59 years with non-small cell lung cancer.

By sample fraction, this clonotype is medium-sized. The chain joins TRBV11-1 to TRBJ1-6; unclear D gene. The CDR3 extends over 14 amino acids. V was shortened by 1 base and J by 7 bases, with 8 bases between the two germline ends. CDR1 and CDR2 from the germline V gene are SGHAT and FQDESV (reference sequence). As DNA, the CDR3 is TGTGCCAGCAGCTTAGTACCAGGAAATTCACCCCTCCACTTT. Its protein product is CASSLVPGNSPLHF.

This clonotype was counted between two and nine times. One end of the junction does not line up with germline, which may come from a read error. The gene calls are TRBV6-1 and TRBJ2-1; D might be TRBD2 (7 bases). The CDR3 has 16 amino acids. Germline-derived CDR1 and CDR2 are MNHNS and SASEGT. The CDR3 DNA sequence: TGTGCCAGTAGTGAATACGTTCTAGTGGGGGGGCCGGGCCAGTTCTTC. As protein: CASSEYVLVGGPGQFF.

This clonotype was seen at least ten times. V is TRBV5-1 and J is TRBJ1-2; 9 nucleotides agree with TRBD1. The V segment lost 4 bases and the J segment 4 bases; nucleotides outside the gene matches: 2. CDR1 and CDR2 from the germline V gene are SGHRS and YFSETQ. This CDR3 spans 13 amino acids. CDR3 in amino acids: CASSQQGAYGYTF. CDR3 nucleotide sequence: TGCGCCAGCAGCCAACAGGGGGCCTATGGCTACACCTTC. The full variable domain, completed using reference TRBV5-1 and TRBJ1-2, is KAGVTQTPRYLIKTRGQQVTLSCSPISGHRSVSWYQQTPGQGLQFLFEYFSETQRNKGNFPGRFSGRQFSNSRSEMNVSTLELGDSALYLCASSQQGAYGYTFGSGTRLTVV.

This clonotype has ten or more counts. This chain connects TRBV6-1 to TRBJ2-7; 10 bases fit TRBD2. The CDR3 runs to 15 residues. Germline assignment: CDR1 MNHNS and CDR2 SASEGT. Trimming took 7 bases from V and 1 from J; bases not matched to a gene: 7. The CDR3 region has the DNA TGTGCCAGCACTCCAGCGGGAGGGCCTTCCTACGAGCAGTACTTC. Its protein is CASTPAGGPSYEQYF.

At least ten counts were recorded for this clonotype. The V gene is TRBV11-2, the J gene TRBJ2-7; D may be TRBD2 (6 bases). CDR3 length: 15 amino acids. Germline CDR1 is SGHAT and CDR2 is FQNNGV. Deletions cut 1 base from V and 2 bases from J, with 12 bases between. CDR3 coding DNA: TGTGCCAGCAGCTTAGCGGGAGACCCGGCCTACGAGCAGTACTTC. It encodes CASSLAGDPAYEQYF.

Comments on this clonotype: The junction does not match germline at one end; this may be a read error. This sequence joins TRBV6-2 or TRBV6-3 and TRBJ2-1; the D call may be TRBD1 or TRBD2 (5 bases each). The CDR3 consists of 14 residues. Germline CDR1 and CDR2: MNHEY and SVGEGT. The CDR3 protein is CPSSYGSWGNEQFF. CDR3 coding DNA: TGTCCCAGCAGTTATGGTTCATGGGGGAATGAGCAGTTCTTC.

Ten or more counts support this clonotype. The chain links TRBV4-1 to TRBJ1-5, with D possibly being TRBD1 (5 bases). V lost 3 bases and J lost 4, with 19 bases in between. CDR1 and CDR2 (germline): MGHRA, YSYEKL. The CDR3 sequence is 17 residues long. CDR3 DNA sequence: TGCGCCAGCAGCCAGGCCCAGGGAACTTGGGGTAATCAGCCCCAGCATTTT. Residues: CASSQAQGTWGNQPQHF.

This clonotype was seen at least ten times. The genes are TRBV4-1 and TRBJ2-1; 9 bases agree with TRBD2. The junction had 12 bases not matched to a gene; V was cut back by 0 bases and J by 6 bases. The CDR3 is made up of 18 amino acids. Germline CDR1 is MGHRA and CDR2 is YSYEKL. The CDR3 loop reads CASSQDASGGRARNEQFF. As DNA, the CDR3 is TGCGCCAGCAGCCAAGATGCCTCCGGCGGGAGGGCCCGCAATGAGCAGTTCTTC.

Details on this clonotype: A read error is possible here, since a much larger clone lies one base away. This sequence joins TRBV20-1 and TRBJ2-7, with 9 bases lining up with TRBD1. CDR3 size: 13 residues. V lost 7 bases and J lost 3; bases outside the gene matches: 7. CDR1 and CDR2 from the germline V gene are DFQATT and SNEGSKA (reference sequence). The CDR3 reads CSVVDRGNYEQYF. The CDR3 region has the DNA TGCAGTGTCGTGGACAGGGGAAACTACGAGCAGTACTTC.

With regard to this clonotype: The final CDR3 position lacks the conserved phenylalanine or tryptophan, pointing to a likely read error. The genes are TRBV6-5 and TRBJ2-3, with 7 positions matching TRBD1. The germline gives CDR1 MNHEY, CDR2 SVGAGI. The CDR3 loop spans 15 amino acids. The CDR3 coding sequence is TGTGCCAGCGGCGAGACAGGGAGAGACACAGATACTCAGTATTTG. It is translated as CASGETGRDTDTQYL.

This clonotype has more than one count but fewer than ten. The chain links TRBV20-1 to TRBJ1-1; 7 nucleotides align to TRBD1. V shed 0 bases and J 0 bases; nucleotides not matched to a gene: 4. This CDR3 spans 15 amino acids. Germline V gene lookup returns CDR1 DFQATT and CDR2 SNEGSKA (reference sequence). CDR3 DNA sequence: TGCAGTGCTAGAGATACAGGGGCCTTGAACACTGAAGCTTTCTTT. It specifies CSARDTGALNTEAFF.

This clonotype showed up many times. V and J are TRBV6-6 and TRBJ2-2; TRBD1 matches at 7 bases. The CDR3 is made up of 17 amino acids. The trim removed 2 bases at V and 3 bases at J, leaving 9 bases unmatched. Per germline, CDR1 MNHNY and CDR2 SVGAGI (reference sequence). CDR3 protein: CASSYPTGQEDTGELFF. CDR3 in DNA: TGTGCCAGCAGTTACCCCACCGGACAGGAGGACACCGGGGAGCTGTTTTTT.

This clonotype appeared a few times. A read error is possible here, since a much larger clone lies one base away. A read error is likely, as this CDR3 ends without the conserved phenylalanine or tryptophan. The chain is built from TRBV4-2 and TRBJ2-7, with a weak D call TRBD1 (6 bases). CDR3 length: 17 residues. Trimming pared 1 base from V and 0 bases from J, leaving 16 bases between. Germline V lookup: CDR1 LGHNA, CDR2 YNFKEQ. The CDR3 DNA reads TGTGCCAGCAGCCAAGCCTCCGGGACACCGAGCTCCTACGAGCAGTACCTC. Amino acid sequence: CASSQASGTPSSYEQYL.

The chain has TRBV13 and TRBJ2-2; 7 nucleotides align to TRBD1. Germline values: CDR1 PRHDT, CDR2 FYEKMQ (reference sequence). V shed 6 bases, J shed 11 bases, and the junction held 9 bases outside the gene matches. The CDR3 spans 13 residues. The CDR3 protein is CASRDRNIGELFF. CDR3 nucleotide sequence: TGTGCCAGCAGGGACAGGAACATCGGAGAGCTGTTTTTT.

As concerns this clonotype: A much more abundant neighbour one base away suggests this may be a read error. The gene calls are TRBV5-1 and TRBJ2-1, with 10 bases lining up with TRBD2. The CDR3 is made up of 18 amino acids. Trimming at V came to 0 bases and at J to 0 bases, leaving 6 bases not matched to a gene. Germline V lookup: CDR1 SGHRS, CDR2 YFSETQ. CDR3 in amino acids: CASSLGASGSGSYNEQFF. The CDR3 DNA follows: TGCGCCAGCAGCTTGGGGGCTAGCGGGAGTGGCTCCTACAATGAGCAGTTCTTC.

This clonotype appeared a few times. This chain uses TRBV20-1 with TRBJ2-3; D remains ambiguous. This CDR3 is built from 14 residues. CDR1 and CDR2 (germline): DFQATT, SNEGSKA (reference sequence). Trimming removed 4 bases at V and 2 bases at J, with 13 bases between. The CDR3 is CSAKGQAYTDTQYF. The CDR3 coding sequence is TGCAGTGCTAAAGGTCAGGCTTACACAGATACGCAGTATTTT.

Details on this clonotype: At one boundary the junction diverges from the germline segment, which might be a read error. V and J are TRBV6-5 and TRBJ1-5; 7 bases fit TRBD1. CDR3 size: 14 residues. Germline loops: CDR1 MNHEY, CDR2 SVGAGI. The CDR3 is CVSSDRVGSQPQHF. The CDR3 DNA follows: TGTGTCAGCAGCGACAGGGTCGGCAGTCAACCCCAGCATTTT.

This clonotype was recorded at least ten times. This sequence joins TRBV28 and TRBJ1-3; TRBD1 is a possible D gene (6 bases). V lost 5 bases to trimming and J lost 4 bases, with 12 bases between them. CDR1 is MDHEN and CDR2 is SYDVKM in the germline V gene. The CDR3 has 14 residues. CDR3 sequence (DNA): TGTGCCAGCAGTCGCTCAGGGGTAGGAAACACCATATATTTT. It yields the protein CASSRSGVGNTIYF.

A word on this clonotype: Just one base apart from a much larger clone, this may be a read error. V and J are TRBV11-2 and TRBJ2-3, with D uncertain. The CDR3 spans 11 residues. The germline V gene has CDR1 SGHAT and CDR2 FQNNGV. This CDR3 reads CAISLGDTQYF. The CDR3 region has the DNA TGTGCCATCAGCCTAGGAGATACGCAGTATTTT.

This clonotype was seen ten or more times. CDR3 coding DNA: TGTGCCAGCAGTTCCCTAGCGGGAGGAATGAACTACAATGAGCAGTTCTTC. Translation gives CASSSLAGGMNYNEQFF. The V and J genes are TRBV6-6 and TRBJ2-1; 11 nucleotides line up with TRBD2. V trimming: 4 bases; J trimming: 3 bases; junction bases outside the gene matches: 8. From germline, CDR1 is MNHNY and CDR2 SVGAGI (reference sequence). The CDR3 extends over 17 amino acids.

Points on this clonotype: Being one base from a much bigger clone, this may be a read error. The rearrangement uses TRBV7-9 and TRBJ2-7; 10 bases are shared with TRBD2. The germline CDR1 and CDR2 sequences are SEHNR and FQNEAQ (reference sequence). Unmatched junction bases numbered 10, after V lost 2 bases and J lost 6 bases. The CDR3 is 16 residues long. In DNA form, the CDR3 reads TGTGCCAGCAGCTTAACGTTTGGGCTAGCGGGAGCCGAGCAGTACTTC. This gives the protein CASSLTFGLAGAEQYF.